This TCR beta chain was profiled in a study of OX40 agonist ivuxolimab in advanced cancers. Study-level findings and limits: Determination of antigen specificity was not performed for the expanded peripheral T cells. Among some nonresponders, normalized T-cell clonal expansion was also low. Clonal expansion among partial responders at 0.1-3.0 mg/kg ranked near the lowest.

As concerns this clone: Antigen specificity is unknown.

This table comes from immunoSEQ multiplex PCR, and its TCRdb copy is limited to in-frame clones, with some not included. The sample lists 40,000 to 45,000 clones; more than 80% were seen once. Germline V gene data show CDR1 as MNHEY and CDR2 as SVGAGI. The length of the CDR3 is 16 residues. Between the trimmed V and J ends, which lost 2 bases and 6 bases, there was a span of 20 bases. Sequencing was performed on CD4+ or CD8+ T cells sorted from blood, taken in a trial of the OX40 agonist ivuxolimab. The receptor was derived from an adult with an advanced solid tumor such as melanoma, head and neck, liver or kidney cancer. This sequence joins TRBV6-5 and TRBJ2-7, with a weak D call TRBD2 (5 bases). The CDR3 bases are TGTGCCAGCAGTTACGCAAGTACGGGGTCTTCCACCGAGCAGTACTTC. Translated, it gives CASSYASTGSSTEQYF.